This T cell receptor beta chain was found in a study of blood T cell repertoires in COVID-19. In the study overall: The study drew acute and convalescent COVID-19 samples from the United States, Italy and Spain. T cells, B-cell-depleted T cells, or PBMCs supplied cDNA or gDNA.

Authors' analysis steps: Nucleated cell counts were estimated from reference gene primer amplification. Clones were sequenced by immunoSEQ multiplex PCR, and TCRdb holds only the in-frame ones, with some missing. V and J calls and clone size are those listed in that table; D and trimming were worked out from the DNA. This repertoire shows 150,000 to 200,000 clones, about 76% found once; its top ten account for around 5.4%. The CDR3 length is 15 residues. After removal of 5 bases from V and 6 bases from J, the junction contained 13 bases not matched to a gene. CDR1 and CDR2 from the germline V gene are SGHRS and YFSETQ. Seattle participants joined during active infection and were tracked over time.

The sequencing sample was made of peripheral blood. J is TRBJ1-1 and V is TRBV5-1, with 7 bases identical to TRBD1. The receptor was derived from a woman in her forties with COVID-19, enrolled during active disease. This CDR3 is CASRQSTGEGPEAFF. The CDR3 DNA follows: TGCGCCAGCAGACAGTCTACAGGGGAAGGCCCTGAAGCTTTCTTT.